This T cell receptor (beta chain) is from a study of control samples from healthy donors and cancer patients. The CDR3 consists of 17 residues. V was clipped by 5 bases and J by 3 bases; unmatched bases: 13. Germline loops: CDR1 SGHTS, CDR2 YDEGEE. The table came from immunoSEQ multiplex PCR; TCRdb's copy has only in-frame clones and leaves some out. The profile covers 80,000 or so clones, with about nine tenths appearing a single time and roughly 18% taken by the ten largest. Sequenced sample: blood. The genes are TRBV5-8 and TRBJ1-5; 8 bases map to TRBD1. This sequence was found in a man between 50 and 59 years old in good health. DNA for the CDR3: TGTGCCAGCAGTTCCGGATTAGGACAGGGAGACAATCAGCCCCAGCATTTT. It is translated as CASSSGLGQGDNQPQHF.